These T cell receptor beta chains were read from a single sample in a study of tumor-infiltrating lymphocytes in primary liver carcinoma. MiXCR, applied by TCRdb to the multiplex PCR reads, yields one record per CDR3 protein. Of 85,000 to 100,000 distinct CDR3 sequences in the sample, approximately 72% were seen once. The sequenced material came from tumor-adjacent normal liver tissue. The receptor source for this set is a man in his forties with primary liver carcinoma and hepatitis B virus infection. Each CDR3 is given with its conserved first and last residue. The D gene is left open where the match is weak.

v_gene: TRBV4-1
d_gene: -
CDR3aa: CASSTDPFMGTEAFF

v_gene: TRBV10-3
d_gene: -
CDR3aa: CAISDRVGTDTQYF

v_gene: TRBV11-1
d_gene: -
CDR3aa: CASSLSGNNGYAF

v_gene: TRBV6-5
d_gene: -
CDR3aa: CASSYLRGSRENVYTF

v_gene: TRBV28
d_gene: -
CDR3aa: CASSLFAWDGEQYF

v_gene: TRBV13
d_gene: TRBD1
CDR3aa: CASSLLKTGAVFGYTF

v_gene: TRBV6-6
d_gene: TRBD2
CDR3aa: CASSYGRWGLAGQETQYF

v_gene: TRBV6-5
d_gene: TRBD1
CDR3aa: CASSSGGRGNIQYF

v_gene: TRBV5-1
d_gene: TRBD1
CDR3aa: CASSPTGAVNNEHFF

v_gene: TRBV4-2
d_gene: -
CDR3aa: CASSQNLQGSVELFF

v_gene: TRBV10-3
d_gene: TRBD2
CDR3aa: CAISSGPGETQYF

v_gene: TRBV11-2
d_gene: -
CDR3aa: CTSSFLAKQFF

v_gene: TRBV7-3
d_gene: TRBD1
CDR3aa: CASSLKGQGAQETQYF

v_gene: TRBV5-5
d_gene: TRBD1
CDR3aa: CASSWGQGDVFGYTF

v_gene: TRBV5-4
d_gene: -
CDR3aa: CATSTDGDTEAFF

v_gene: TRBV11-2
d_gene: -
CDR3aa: CASSFLGVQNTGELFF

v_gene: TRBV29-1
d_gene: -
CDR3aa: CSVEEEAGATEAFF

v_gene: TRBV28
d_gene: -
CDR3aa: CASSLSGLNSPLHF

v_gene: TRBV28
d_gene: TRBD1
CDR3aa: CANSQDRVGSDQPQHF

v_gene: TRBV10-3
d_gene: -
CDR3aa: CAISDYLSRGNEQFF

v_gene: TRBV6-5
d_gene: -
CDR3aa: CASIPPGRYTDTQYF

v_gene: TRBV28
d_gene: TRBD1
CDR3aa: CTSKGTGPYEQYF

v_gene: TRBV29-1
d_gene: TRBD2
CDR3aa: CGVMGGSSYEQYF

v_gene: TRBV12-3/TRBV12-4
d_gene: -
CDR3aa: CPSSLGTSGGQYF

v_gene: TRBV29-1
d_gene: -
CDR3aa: CSVEDPGSPYNEQFF

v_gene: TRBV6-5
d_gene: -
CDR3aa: CVSNYSSSYEQYF

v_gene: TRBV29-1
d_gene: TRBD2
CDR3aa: CSVAGEVTQYF

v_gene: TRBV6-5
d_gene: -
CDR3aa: CASSYSGRGNIQYF

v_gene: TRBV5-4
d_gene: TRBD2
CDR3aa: CASRPGLASEQFF

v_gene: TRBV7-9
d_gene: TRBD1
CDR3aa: CGSSRGRGRYGQYF

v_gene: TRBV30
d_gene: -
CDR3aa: CAWSPWDNEQFF

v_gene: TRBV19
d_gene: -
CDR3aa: CASATPSRGNQPQHF

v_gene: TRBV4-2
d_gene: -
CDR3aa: CASSRGVADQETQYF

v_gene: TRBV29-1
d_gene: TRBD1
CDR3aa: CSVEDRFSPGGQETQYF

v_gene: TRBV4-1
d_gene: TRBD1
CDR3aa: CASSRDRVFTGEPFF

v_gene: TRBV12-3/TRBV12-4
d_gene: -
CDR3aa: CASSSAGAGSYEQYF

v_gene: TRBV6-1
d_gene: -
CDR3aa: CASSGAEGQPQHF

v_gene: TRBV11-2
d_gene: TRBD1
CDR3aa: CASSPPRTGNVYGQYF

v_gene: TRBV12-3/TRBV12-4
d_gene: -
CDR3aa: CASGPRTEIAKSIQYF

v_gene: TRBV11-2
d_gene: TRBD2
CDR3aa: CASSLDSVAGGLSEANVLTF

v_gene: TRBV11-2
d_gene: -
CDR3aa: CARSRTSGQSFYNEQFF

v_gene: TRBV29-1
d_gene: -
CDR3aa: CSVGPPCSPYDEQFF

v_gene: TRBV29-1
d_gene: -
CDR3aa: CSVAEETQYF

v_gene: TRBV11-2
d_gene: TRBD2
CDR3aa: CANSLAYQTSGRTHEQFF

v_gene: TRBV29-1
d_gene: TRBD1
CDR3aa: CSIGRQGDTDTHYF

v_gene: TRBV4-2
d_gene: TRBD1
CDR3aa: CASSPRDREGLGSGYTF